These 4 T cell receptor beta chains share one sample of origin, sequenced in a study of blood T cells in healthy people across ages. For the second PCR, which ran for about 7 to 12 cycles, a sample-barcoded 5' primer and a J-beta primer mix were used. TCRdb fed the 5' RACE reads into MiXCR, producing one record per CDR3 protein. In the table there are around 400,000 distinct CDR3 sequences, more than 45% of which are singletons. Material: blood. The source of these receptors is a man in his sixties in good health.

Of note for this clonotype: This could be a read error, since a much larger clone is one nucleotide away. V is TRBV3-1 and J is TRBJ2-5; TRBD1 matches at 9 bases. Germline V gene data show CDR1 as LGHDT and CDR2 as YNNKEL (reference sequence). The CDR3 consists of 18 residues. The V segment lost 5 bases and the J segment 3 bases; nucleotides outside the gene matches: 16. The CDR3 spells CASSKTGGDSGGKETQYF. The CDR3 DNA follows: TGTGCCAGCAGCAAGACAGGGGGAGACTCCGGGGGTAAAGAGACCCAGTACTTC.

The chain employs TRBV5-1 and TRBJ1-2; no reliable D call. V lost 0 bases and J lost 3, with 9 bases in between. Germline V gene data show CDR1 as SGHRS and CDR2 as YFSETQ. There are 14 residues in the CDR3. CDR3 sequence (DNA): TGCGCCAGCAGCTTGGAAGGGTGGGACTATGGCTACACCTTC. This encodes CASSLEGWDYGYTF.

The rearrangement links TRBV5-1 to TRBJ2-1; TRBD2 agrees at 10 bases. The CDR3 covers 15 residues. From germline, CDR1 is SGHRS and CDR2 YFSETQ. J was trimmed by 8 bases and V by 3 bases; bases with no gene match: 8. For the CDR3, the DNA is TGCGCCAGCAGCTCTAGCGGGGGAACCAGGTATGAGCAGTTCTTC. It yields the protein CASSSSGGTRYEQFF.

This chain joins TRBV29-1 and TRBJ2-7; D is ambiguous. Between the trimmed V and J ends, which lost 4 bases and 5 bases, there was a span of 6 bases. Germline lookup yields CDR1 SQVTM and CDR2 ANQGSEA. There are 10 residues in the CDR3. The CDR3 DNA follows: TGCAGCGTTGGTCAGAACGAGCAGTACTTC. Amino acids: CSVGQNEQYF.